These 13 T cell receptor beta chains came from one sample sequenced in a study of T cells after posttransplantation cyclophosphamide. The table came from immunoSEQ multiplex PCR; TCRdb's copy has only in-frame clones and leaves some out. The counts give around 44,000 clones, none of them seen only once; about 2.3% is held by the top ten. The material sequenced was PBMCs. All receptors come from a middle-aged man in good health, CMV-negative, and a related stem cell transplant donor.

This clone was seen many times. The chain carries TRBV4-3 and TRBJ2-1, with TRBD2 identical over 8 bases. Germline CDR1 reads LGHNA; CDR2 reads YSLEER. This CDR3 spans 16 amino acids. The ends lost 0 bases at V and 8 bases at J; junction bases unmatched: 9. The chain's CDR3 is CASSQEPGLVFYEQFF. The CDR3 nucleotides read TGCGCCAGCAGCCAAGAACCGGGACTAGTTTTCTATGAGCAGTTCTTC.

This clone was seen only a few times. The chain uses TRBV7-8 and TRBJ2-3; 9 bases fit TRBD2. Germline V gene lookup returns CDR1 SGHVS and CDR2 FQNEAQ. CDR3 length: 16 residues. J was trimmed by 2 bases and V by 0 bases; bases with no gene match: 3. This chain's CDR3 is CASSLAGTSSTDTQYF. The CDR3 DNA is TGTGCCAGCAGCTTAGCCGGGACTAGCTCCACAGATACGCAGTATTTT.

There are a few counts of this clone. The CDR3 nucleotides read TGTGCCTGGAACCCACCTCCGGGGGATGAGCAGTTCTTC. Amino acids: CAWNPPPGDEQFF. The J gene is TRBJ2-1, the V gene TRBV30; TRBD2 might be the D (6 bases). Trimming pared 4 bases from V and 8 bases from J, leaving 15 bases between. The germline V gene has CDR1 GTSNPN and CDR2 SVGIG (reference sequence). The CDR3 has 13 residues.

At least ten counts were recorded for this clone. This chain joins TRBV30 and TRBJ1-1; D uncertain. This CDR3 region has 17 residues. The V end lost 0 bases, the J end lost 3 bases, and 20 bases lay between the germline ends. Germline values: CDR1 GTSNPN, CDR2 SVGIG (reference sequence). The CDR3, as DNA: TGTGCCTGGAGTGTACGGCACTTCGCGAGGGCCCACACTGAAGCTTTCTTT. Amino acid sequence: CAWSVRHFARAHTEAFF.

This clone appeared many times. The chain employs TRBV4-1 and TRBJ2-1, with a tentative D call TRBD2 (5 bases). Germline loops: CDR1 MGHRA, CDR2 YSYEKL. CDR3 length: 15 residues. The germline V and J ends were trimmed by 0 bases and 8 bases, with 14 bases remaining between them. CDR3 protein: CASSQEELAIHEQFF. CDR3 in DNA: TGCGCCAGCAGCCAAGAAGAGCTAGCAATCCATGAGCAGTTCTTC.

This clone was seen a handful of times. The rearrangement uses TRBV7-2 and TRBJ2-1, with 12 bases lining up with TRBD2. The V gene end was trimmed by 1 base and the J gene end by 9 bases; junction bases not matched to a gene: 4. Per germline, CDR1 SGHTA and CDR2 FQGNSA. The CDR3 runs to 15 residues. This CDR3 is CASSLVTSGSLEQFF. DNA for the CDR3: TGTGCCAGCAGCTTAGTGACTAGCGGGAGTCTTGAGCAGTTCTTC. Drawing the rest from reference TRBV7-2 and TRBJ2-1, the complete variable domain is GAGVSQSPSNKVTEKGKDVELRCDPISGHTALYWYRQSLGQGLEFLIYFQGNSAPDKSGLPSDRFSAERTGGSVSTLTIQRTQQEDSAVYLCASSLVTSGSLEQFFGPGTRLTVL.

This clone was counted many times. The chain has TRBV7-8 and TRBJ1-1; 7 nucleotides agree with TRBD1. The CDR3 length is 14 residues. The junction had 5 bases not matched to a gene; V was cut back by 5 bases and J by 2 bases. Germline V CDR1 and CDR2: SGHVS, FQNEAQ. The CDR3 region has the DNA TGTGCCAGCAGCCCGAGGACAGGTAACACTGAAGCTTTCTTT. It yields the protein CASSPRTGNTEAFF.

The chain combines TRBV6-6 with TRBJ2-5; 12 nucleotides line up with TRBD2. The CDR3 is 16 amino acids. Trimming removed 6 bases from V and 1 base from J; junction bases left unmatched: 6. Germline values: CDR1 MNHNY, CDR2 SVGAGI (reference sequence). CDR3 sequence (DNA): TGTGCCAGCAGCAAGACTAGCGGGGGTACCCAAGAGACCCAGTACTTC. This sequence encodes CASSKTSGGTQETQYF.

The chain carries TRBV6-5 and TRBJ2-3; no clear D gene. The germline V gene has CDR1 MNHEY and CDR2 SVGAGI. The CDR3 is made up of 14 amino acids. The V end lost 2 bases, the J end lost 0 bases, and 6 bases lay between the germline ends. The CDR3 here is CASSYLISTDTQYF. CDR3 DNA: TGTGCCAGCAGTTACCTAATTAGCACAGATACGCAGTATTTT.

This clone was observed at least ten times. The V gene is TRBV6-1, the J gene TRBJ1-2; 8 bases are shared with TRBD1. Germline lookup yields CDR1 MNHNS and CDR2 SASEGT. With 8 bases clipped from V and 4 bases from J, the junction kept 9 bases outside the gene matches. The CDR3 has 14 residues. CDR3 protein: CASEARQGAYGYTF. CDR3 nucleotides: TGTGCCAGCGAAGCGCGGCAGGGGGCCTATGGCTACACCTTC.

This clone was observed many times. The J gene is TRBJ1-1, the V gene TRBV29-1; D gene ambiguous. Trimming stripped 3 bases from V and 5 bases from J, with 13 bases between. The V gene's germline CDR1 is SQVTM and CDR2 ANQGSEA. The CDR3 runs 13 residues. The CDR3 spells CSVERESGTEAFF. CDR3 nucleotide sequence: TGCAGCGTTGAGCGTGAGTCCGGGACTGAAGCTTTCTTT. Variable domain in full (rest from reference TRBV29-1 and TRBJ1-1): SAVISQKPSRDICQRGTSLTIQCQVDSQVTMMFWYRQQPGQSLTLIATANQGSEATYESGFVIDKFPISRPNLTFSTLTVSNMSPEDSSIYLCSVERESGTEAFFGQGTRLTVV.

This clone was counted at least ten times. V and J are TRBV5-1 and TRBJ2-7, with TRBD2 matching over 7 bases. The CDR3 is made up of 13 amino acids. CDR1 is SGHRS, CDR2 YFSETQ, per germline. V lost 2 bases and J lost 5; bases outside the gene matches: 4. CDR3: CASSFDGGDEQYF. The CDR3 DNA is TGCGCCAGCAGCTTTGATGGGGGGGACGAGCAGTACTTC.

This clone was seen ten or more times. The CDR3 nucleotides read TGTGCCAGCAGAGGACAGGGCAATCAGCCCCAGCATTTT. Its translation: CASRGQGNQPQHF. The chain joins TRBV6-1 to TRBJ1-5; 7 nucleotides align to TRBD1. The CDR3 length is 13 residues. V lost 6 bases to trimming and J lost 2 bases; unmatched junction nucleotides: 1. The germline V gene has CDR1 MNHNS and CDR2 SASEGT.